These T cell receptor beta chains were read from a single sample in a study of siplizumab effects on memory and regulatory T cells. Produced via immunoSEQ multiplex PCR; TCRdb's table is partial and in-frame only. The sample contains about 64,000 clones, 90% to 98% of which appear only once. The sample was naive CD8+ T cells sorted from blood. These receptor sequences come from a human donor in good health. CDR3s include the opening cysteine and the closing phenylalanine or tryptophan. Each record gives: V gene, CDR3 length, J gene, D gene, clone size, CDR3 protein, CDR3 DNA. D genes are given only for firm matches. The listing skips clone size in some rows; elsewhere it reads once, few, many or a size class.

v_call: TRBV19; cdr3_length: 15; j_call: TRBJ1-2; d_call: .; clone_size: .; cdr3_aa: CASTPMTGSNYGYTF; cdr3_nt: TGTGCCAGTACCCCAATGACAGGATCTAACTATGGCTACACCTTC
v_call: TRBV11-3; cdr3_length: 15; j_call: TRBJ1-1; d_call: .; clone_size: .; cdr3_aa: CASSSGPINGTEAFF; cdr3_nt: TGTGCCAGCAGCTCCGGACCCATCAACGGGACTGAAGCTTTCTTT
v_call: TRBV9; cdr3_length: 13; j_call: TRBJ2-5; d_call: TRBD1; clone_size: .; cdr3_aa: CASSAQGAETQYF; cdr3_nt: TGTGCCAGCAGCGCGCAGGGGGCCGAGACCCAGTACTTC
v_call: TRBV5-4; cdr3_length: 15; j_call: TRBJ2-3; d_call: TRBD2; clone_size: .; cdr3_aa: CASSPGLASTDTQYF; cdr3_nt: TGTGCCAGCAGTCCGGGACTAGCGTCCACAGATACGCAGTATTTT
v_call: TRBV19; cdr3_length: 15; j_call: TRBJ2-7; d_call: TRBD1; clone_size: .; cdr3_aa: CASSVARDSSYEQYF; cdr3_nt: TGTGCCAGTAGTGTGGCGAGGGACAGCTCCTACGAGCAGTACTTC
v_call: TRBV10-3; cdr3_length: 16; j_call: TRBJ2-1; d_call: TRBD2; clone_size: .; cdr3_aa: CAISMGGLAGGKGQFF; cdr3_nt: TGTGCCATCAGTATGGGAGGACTAGCGGGAGGCAAGGGGCAGTTCTTC
v_call: TRBV9; cdr3_length: 16; j_call: TRBJ2-2; d_call: .; clone_size: .; cdr3_aa: CASSVGGNLNTGELFF; cdr3_nt: TGTGCCAGCAGCGTAGGTGGCAATCTGAACACCGGGGAGCTGTTTTTT
v_call: TRBV15; cdr3_length: 15; j_call: TRBJ1-2; d_call: .; clone_size: .; cdr3_aa: CATSRLTGAQEGYTF; cdr3_nt: TGTGCCACCAGCAGACTCACCGGGGCCCAGGAGGGCTACACCTTC
v_call: TRBV10-3; cdr3_length: 15; j_call: TRBJ2-5; d_call: .; clone_size: .; cdr3_aa: CAISESGGEAETQYF; cdr3_nt: TGTGCCATCAGTGAGTCGGGGGGAGAGGCAGAGACCCAGTACTTC
v_call: TRBV12-5; cdr3_length: 13; j_call: TRBJ2-3; d_call: TRBD1; clone_size: .; cdr3_aa: CATPGQGAGTQYF; cdr3_nt: TGTGCTACTCCGGGACAGGGGGCAGGTACGCAGTATTTT
v_call: TRBV6-1; cdr3_length: 13; j_call: TRBJ1-5; d_call: TRBD1; clone_size: .; cdr3_aa: CASSGQGSQPQHF; cdr3_nt: TGTGCCAGCAGCGGACAGGGGAGTCAGCCCCAGCATTTT
v_call: TRBV27; cdr3_length: 18; j_call: TRBJ2-7; d_call: TRBD2; clone_size: .; cdr3_aa: CASSLDSMGELAGGEQYF; cdr3_nt: TGTGCCAGCAGTTTGGACAGTATGGGTGAGCTAGCGGGCGGCGAGCAGTACTTC
v_call: TRBV10-2; cdr3_length: 13; j_call: TRBJ2-5; d_call: .; clone_size: .; cdr3_aa: CASSESAVQTQYF; cdr3_nt: TGCGCCAGCAGTGAGTCTGCGGTGCAGACCCAGTACTTC
v_call: TRBV4-1; cdr3_length: 14; j_call: TRBJ2-7; d_call: .; clone_size: .; cdr3_aa: CASSQASSPYEQYF; cdr3_nt: TGCGCCAGCAGCCAAGCCTCCTCGCCCTACGAGCAGTACTTC
v_call: TRBV27; cdr3_length: 13; j_call: TRBJ2-7; d_call: TRBD1; clone_size: once; cdr3_aa: CASSLRGLNEQYF; cdr3_nt: TGTGCCAGCAGTTTAAGGGGGCTAAACGAGCAGTACTTC
v_call: TRBV11-2; cdr3_length: 15; j_call: TRBJ2-5; d_call: .; clone_size: .; cdr3_aa: CASSLELAVRETQYF; cdr3_nt: TGTGCCAGCAGCTTGGAACTAGCAGTGCGAGAGACCCAGTACTTC
v_call: TRBV5-5; cdr3_length: 15; j_call: TRBJ2-6; d_call: .; clone_size: once; cdr3_aa: CASSRIPSGANVLTF; cdr3_nt: TGTGCCAGCAGCCGAATACCCTCTGGGGCCAACGTCCTGACTTTC
v_call: TRBV6-5; cdr3_length: 12; j_call: TRBJ1-2; d_call: .; clone_size: .; cdr3_aa: CASSYGNYGYTF; cdr3_nt: TGTGCCAGCAGTTACGGGAACTATGGCTACACCTTC
v_call: TRBV27; cdr3_length: 17; j_call: TRBJ2-3; d_call: TRBD1; clone_size: .; cdr3_aa: CASNPLTGNKHTDTQYF; cdr3_nt: TGTGCCAGCAACCCACTGACAGGGAATAAGCACACAGATACGCAGTATTTT
v_call: TRBV5-6; cdr3_length: 15; j_call: TRBJ2-7; d_call: .; clone_size: .; cdr3_aa: CASSSGGFARYEQYF; cdr3_nt: TGTGCCAGCAGCTCCGGCGGGTTCGCCCGCTACGAGCAGTACTTC
v_call: TRBV11-1; cdr3_length: 14; j_call: TRBJ2-7; d_call: .; clone_size: .; cdr3_aa: CASSPTGPTYEQYF; cdr3_nt: TGTGCCAGCAGTCCGACGGGACCTACCTACGAGCAGTACTTC
v_call: TRBV28; cdr3_length: 14; j_call: TRBJ1-1; d_call: TRBD1; clone_size: .; cdr3_aa: CASRRGTGNTEAFF; cdr3_nt: TGTGCCAGCAGACGTGGGACAGGGAACACTGAAGCTTTCTTT
v_call: TRBV6-5; cdr3_length: 15; j_call: TRBJ1-3; d_call: TRBD1; clone_size: .; cdr3_aa: CASRTGTGSGNTIYF; cdr3_nt: TGTGCCAGCAGAACCGGGACAGGGTCAGGAAACACCATATATTTT
v_call: TRBV27; cdr3_length: 15; j_call: TRBJ1-6; d_call: TRBD1; clone_size: .; cdr3_aa: CASSLDRGPYSPLHF; cdr3_nt: TGTGCCAGCAGTTTAGACAGGGGACCTTATTCACCCCTCCACTTT
v_call: TRBV30; cdr3_length: 12; j_call: TRBJ1-1; d_call: .; clone_size: .; cdr3_aa: CAWSVSGTEAFF; cdr3_nt: TGTGCCTGGAGTGTTTCAGGTACTGAAGCTTTCTTT
v_call: TRBV9; cdr3_length: 16; j_call: TRBJ2-3; d_call: TRBD2; clone_size: .; cdr3_aa: CASSEASGASTDTQYF; cdr3_nt: TGTGCCAGCAGCGAGGCTAGCGGGGCGAGCACAGATACGCAGTATTTT
v_call: TRBV10-3; cdr3_length: 16; j_call: TRBJ2-2; d_call: .; clone_size: .; cdr3_aa: CAIRQIRVGNTGELFF; cdr3_nt: TGTGCCATCAGGCAAATCAGAGTTGGGAACACCGGGGAGCTGTTTTTT
v_call: TRBV4-1; cdr3_length: 14; j_call: TRBJ2-7; d_call: .; clone_size: .; cdr3_aa: CASSQFDGAYEQYF; cdr3_nt: TGCGCCAGCAGCCAATTTGACGGAGCCTACGAGCAGTACTTC
v_call: TRBV27; cdr3_length: 13; j_call: TRBJ2-7; d_call: TRBD1; clone_size: .; cdr3_aa: CASARTGNYEQYF; cdr3_nt: TGTGCCAGCGCCCGGACAGGAAACTACGAGCAGTACTTC
v_call: TRBV7-7; cdr3_length: 15; j_call: TRBJ2-5; d_call: .; clone_size: .; cdr3_aa: CASSLEWGAEETQYF; cdr3_nt: TGTGCCAGCAGCTTAGAGTGGGGGGCAGAAGAGACCCAGTACTTC
v_call: TRBV15; cdr3_length: 14; j_call: TRBJ2-7; d_call: TRBD1; clone_size: .; cdr3_aa: CATSRGGTGTEQYF; cdr3_nt: TGTGCCACCAGCAGAGGGGGGACAGGAACCGAGCAGTACTTC
v_call: TRBV9; cdr3_length: 16; j_call: TRBJ2-5; d_call: TRBD2; clone_size: once; cdr3_aa: CASSVGTSGVQETQYF; cdr3_nt: TGTGCCAGCAGCGTCGGGACTAGCGGCGTCCAAGAGACCCAGTACTTC
v_call: TRBV6-6; cdr3_length: 13; j_call: TRBJ2-1; d_call: .; clone_size: .; cdr3_aa: CASSTVEGNEQFF; cdr3_nt: TGTGCCAGCAGTACAGTAGAGGGGAATGAGCAGTTCTTC
v_call: TRBV7-9; cdr3_length: 14; j_call: TRBJ2-3; d_call: .; clone_size: .; cdr3_aa: CASSLGHREDTQYF; cdr3_nt: TGTGCCAGCAGCTTAGGTCACAGAGAAGATACGCAGTATTTT
v_call: TRBV5-4; cdr3_length: 16; j_call: TRBJ1-5; d_call: TRBD1; clone_size: .; cdr3_aa: CASSLDPGTGNQPQHF; cdr3_nt: TGTGCCAGCAGCTTGGATCCAGGGACAGGCAATCAGCCCCAGCATTTT
v_call: TRBV6-5; cdr3_length: 15; j_call: TRBJ2-5; d_call: .; clone_size: .; cdr3_aa: CASSYSRVVVETQYF; cdr3_nt: TGTGCCAGCAGTTACTCGAGGGTAGTAGTGGAGACCCAGTACTTC
v_call: TRBV6-4; cdr3_length: 13; j_call: TRBJ2-3; d_call: .; clone_size: .; cdr3_aa: CASSLASTDTQYF; cdr3_nt: TGTGCCAGCAGCTTGGCCAGCACAGATACGCAGTATTTT
v_call: TRBV19; cdr3_length: 13; j_call: TRBJ2-1; d_call: .; clone_size: .; cdr3_aa: CASTGTEYNEQFF; cdr3_nt: TGTGCCAGCACCGGGACCGAGTACAATGAGCAGTTCTTC
v_call: TRBV7-2; cdr3_length: 15; j_call: TRBJ2-7; d_call: .; clone_size: .; cdr3_aa: CASSLELGGGYEQYF; cdr3_nt: TGTGCCAGCAGCTTAGAGCTCGGGGGCGGGTACGAGCAGTACTTC
v_call: TRBV10-1; cdr3_length: 15; j_call: TRBJ2-1; d_call: .; clone_size: .; cdr3_aa: CASSDSVGSYNEQFF; cdr3_nt: TGCGCCAGCAGTGATTCGGTGGGGTCCTACAATGAGCAGTTCTTC